This T cell receptor (beta chain) emerged from a study of control samples from healthy donors and cancer patients. V was pared by 5 bases and J by 0 bases, with 10 bases of the junction left unmatched. The CDR3 has 18 amino acids. The germline V gene has CDR1 SGHVS and CDR2 FQNEAQ. Repertoires were generated with immunoSEQ multiplex PCR, while TCRdb's copy carries only in-frame clones and drops some. The sample holds fewer than 60,000 clones, approximately 89% seen once. This TCR was sampled from a woman aged 60-75 years with lung cancer. The chain joins TRBV7-8 to TRBJ1-6; TRBD1 aligns across 7 bases. The sample taken for sequencing was PBMCs. CDR3 sequence reads: CASSVRGQQSSYNSPLHF. DNA of the CDR3: TGTGCCAGCAGCGTGAGGGGGCAGCAAAGCTCCTATAATTCACCCCTCCACTTT.